This section outlines one T cell receptor (beta chain) sequence together with its context. Its antigen is unidentified. Measured with immunoSEQ multiplex PCR; TCRdb has only the in-frame clones, and not every one. The table has some 90,000 clones, roughly nine tenths seen once. The sample is drawn from a study of cytomegalovirus exposure and HLA in healthy donors. In the study overall: A subsequent analysis stated that the 120 or so validation repertoires were run on the same platform as the approximately 660 first-cohort repertoires. General study points: Subsequent analysis of the 120 or so validation repertoires found a tendency for first-cohort TCR clusters to co-occur. Most TCR sequences were seen very rarely across donors, but some public TCRs occurred in many. The authors listed some 160 TCR beta chains as cytomegalovirus-associated.

The CDR3 spans 14 residues. Germline trimming cut 2 bases from V and 8 bases from J; bases unmatched to any gene: 9. Germline-derived CDR1 and CDR2 are SGDLS and YYNGEE. The chain employs TRBV9 and TRBJ1-2; 7 bases line up with TRBD1. This receptor was identified in a woman in her 30s in good health and CMV-seronegative. The source material was PBMCs. For the CDR3, the DNA is TGTGCCAGCAGCGTCGACGGGACAGTGAACGGCTACACCTTC. This sequence encodes CASSVDGTVNGYTF.